These 8 T cell receptor beta chains share one sample of origin, sequenced in a study of monozygotic twins with inflammatory bowel disease. TCRdb re-called the 5' RACE reads; one entry per CDR3 protein, DNA not given. This sample's clone table lists around 400,000 distinct CDR3 sequences. Sequences were obtained from blood. These receptor sequences come from a human donor with ulcerative colitis or Crohn's disease, or a healthy co-twin of an affected twin (not recorded which).

V gene TRBV28 combines with J gene TRBJ2-5. Germline CDR1 MDHEN, CDR2 SYDVKM. This CDR3 spans 14 amino acids. This CDR3 reads CASSLFGVQETQYF.

This rearrangement joins TRBV12-3 or TRBV12-4 to TRBJ1-1; TCRdb designates TRBD1, a call that cannot be tested without DNA. The CDR3 is 16 residues long. The CDR3 sequence: CASSLKGSERNTEAFF.

V usage is TRBV14 and J usage is TRBJ2-2. This CDR3 region has 13 residues. Germline V CDR1 and CDR2: SGHDN, FVKESK. CDR3: CASSHWTAGELFF. Combining the CDR3 with reference TRBV14 and TRBJ2-2 gives the whole variable domain EAGVTQFPSHSVIEKGQTVTLRCDPISGHDNLYWYRRVMGKEIKFLLHFVKESKQDESGMPNNRFLAERTGGTYSTLKVQPAELEDSGVYFCASSHWTAGELFFGEGSRLTVL.

V and J are TRBV24-1 and TRBJ2-2; TCRdb picks TRBD2, but there is no DNA to check that call. This CDR3 is built from 18 residues. Germline lookup yields CDR1 KGHDR and CDR2 SFDVKD. The chain's CDR3 is CATSVGLAGLKDTGELFF.

The CDR3 loop is CASSADRAGDTQYF. This rearrangement joins TRBV7-3 to TRBJ2-3; absent DNA, TCRdb's TRBD1 call cannot be checked. The CDR3 has 14 residues. Looked up from germline, CDR1 is SGHTA and CDR2 is FQGTGA.

The genes are TRBV5-1 and TRBJ2-1; checking the TCRdb D call of TRBD2 is not possible without DNA. The CDR3 runs 17 residues. In germline, CDR1 is SGHRS, CDR2 YFSETQ. The CDR3 protein is CASSLEGTSGVYNEQFF.

This chain connects TRBV3-1 to TRBJ2-7; TCRdb's D gene call, TRBD1, goes unchecked for lack of DNA. CDR1 is LGHDT and CDR2 is YNNKEL in the germline V gene (reference sequence). The CDR3 totals 13 residues. The CDR3 protein is CAYGGTASYEQYF.

The chain recombines TRBV20-1 with TRBJ2-5. CDR1 and CDR2 (germline): DFQATT, SNEGSKA (reference sequence). This CDR3 comprises 12 residues. This chain's CDR3 is CSASNQQETQYF.